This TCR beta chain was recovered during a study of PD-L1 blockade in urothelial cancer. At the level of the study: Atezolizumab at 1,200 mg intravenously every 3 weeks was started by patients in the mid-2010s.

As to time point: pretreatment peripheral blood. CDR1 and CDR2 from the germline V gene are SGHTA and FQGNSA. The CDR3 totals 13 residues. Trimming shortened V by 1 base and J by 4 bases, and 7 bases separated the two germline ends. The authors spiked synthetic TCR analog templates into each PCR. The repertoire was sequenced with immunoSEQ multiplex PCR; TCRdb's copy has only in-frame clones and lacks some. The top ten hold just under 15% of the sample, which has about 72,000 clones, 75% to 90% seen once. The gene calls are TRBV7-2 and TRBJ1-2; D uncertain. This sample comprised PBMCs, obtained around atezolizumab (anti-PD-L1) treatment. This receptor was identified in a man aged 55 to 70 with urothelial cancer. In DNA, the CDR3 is TGTGCCAGCAGCTTAGTCCCCAGCTATGGCTACACCTTC. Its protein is CASSLVPSYGYTF.